This note documents a single TCR beta chain sequence. Its specificity is unknown. With 2 bases removed from V and 7 bases from J, the gap between germline ends came to 15 bases. The CDR3 sequence is 15 residues long. The V gene's germline CDR1 is SNHLY and CDR2 FYNNEI. PCR primers comprised 60 Vbeta and 13 Jbeta primers. Profiling relied on immunoSEQ multiplex PCR, and the TCRdb table lists in-frame clones only, not all of them. Of 160,000 or so clones in the sample, around 80% were seen once. This record comes from a study of cytomegalovirus exposure and HLA in healthy donors. Overall study findings and caveats: It emerged from a later analysis that several of the most significant clusters appeared to be linked to common viral pathogens. There were around 160 TCR beta chains listed as cytomegalovirus-associated. A later analysis linked a missense DCLRE1C variant to TCR beta V- and J-gene trimming.

The sequenced material came from PBMCs. This chain uses TRBV2 with TRBJ1-5; tentatively, D is TRBD1 (5 bases). The TCR originated in a young man in good health and CMV-seropositive. CDR3 bases: TGTGCCAGCAGTGAACTTTTTTCCCAGGGACAGCCCCAGCATTTT. It yields the protein CASSELFSQGQPQHF.